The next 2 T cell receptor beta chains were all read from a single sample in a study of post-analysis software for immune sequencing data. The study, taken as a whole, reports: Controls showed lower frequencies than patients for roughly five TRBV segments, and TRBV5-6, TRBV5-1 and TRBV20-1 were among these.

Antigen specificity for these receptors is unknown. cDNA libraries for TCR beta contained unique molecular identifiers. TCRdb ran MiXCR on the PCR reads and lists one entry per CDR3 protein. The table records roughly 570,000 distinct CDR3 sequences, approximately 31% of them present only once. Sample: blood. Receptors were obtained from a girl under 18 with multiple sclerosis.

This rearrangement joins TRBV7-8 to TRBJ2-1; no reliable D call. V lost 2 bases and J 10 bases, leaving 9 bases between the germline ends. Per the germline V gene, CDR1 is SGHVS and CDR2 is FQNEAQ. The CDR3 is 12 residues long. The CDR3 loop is CASSLLVYEQFF. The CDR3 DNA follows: TGTGCCAGCAGCTTATTGGTCTACGAGCAGTTCTTC.

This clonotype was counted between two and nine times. The CDR3 reads CASSPDRHGYTF. CDR3 DNA: TGCGCCAGCAGCCCGGACAGGCATGGCTACACCTTC. The chain carries TRBV5-1 and TRBJ1-2, with 7 positions matching TRBD1. There are 12 residues in the CDR3. Per the germline V gene, CDR1 is SGHRS and CDR2 is YFSETQ. V was pared by 4 bases and J by 6 bases, with 3 bases of the junction left unmatched.